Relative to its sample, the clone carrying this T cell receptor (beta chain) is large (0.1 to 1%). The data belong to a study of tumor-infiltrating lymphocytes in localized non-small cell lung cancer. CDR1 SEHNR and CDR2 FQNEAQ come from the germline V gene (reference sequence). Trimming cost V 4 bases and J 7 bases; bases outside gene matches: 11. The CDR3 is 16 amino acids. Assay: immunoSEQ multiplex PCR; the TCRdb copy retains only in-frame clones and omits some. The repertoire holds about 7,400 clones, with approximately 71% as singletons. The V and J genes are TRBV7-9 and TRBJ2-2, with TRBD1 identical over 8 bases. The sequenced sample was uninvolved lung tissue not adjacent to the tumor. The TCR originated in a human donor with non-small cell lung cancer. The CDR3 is CASSSQGASVVGELFF. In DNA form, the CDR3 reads TGTGCCAGCAGCTCCCAGGGGGCGTCCGTGGTCGGGGAGCTGTTTTTT.